This TCR beta chain was recovered during a study of PD-L1 blockade in urothelial cancer. Losses at the gene ends were 4 bases for V and 4 bases for J; bases not matched to a gene: 0. The CDR3 is made up of 12 amino acids. CDR1 SGHRS and CDR2 YFSETQ come from the germline V gene. Here immunoSEQ multiplex PCR was the method, and the copy in TCRdb shows in-frame clones only, minus some. The sample includes around 45,000 clones, about 84% of them seen just once. Time point: pretreatment peripheral blood. The rearrangement joins TRBV5-1 to TRBJ2-5; TRBD1 matches at 8 bases. Material: PBMCs, obtained around atezolizumab (anti-PD-L1) treatment. The sequence derives from a man aged 55 to 70 with urothelial cancer. The CDR3 sequence is CASSDRGETQYF. CDR3 bases: TGCGCCAGCAGCGACAGGGGAGAGACCCAGTACTTC.